Listed here are 5 T cell receptor beta chains from one sample, sequenced in a study of tumor and adjacent non-tumor tissue in lung cancer. A modified ARM-PCR protocol with three rounds of nested PCR amplified TCRbeta. TCRdb fed the multiplex PCR reads into MiXCR, producing one record per CDR3 protein. The sample holds 100,000 to 150,000 distinct CDR3 sequences, roughly 67% seen once. This sample's RNA came from whole unsorted tissue. Specimen: lung tumor tissue. The source of these receptors is a man under 40 with non-small cell lung cancer.

Worth noting for this clonotype: A read error may explain this, as a much larger clone is one base away. This chain connects TRBV12-3 or TRBV12-4 to TRBJ1-1; no reliable D call. V was pared by 5 bases and J by 1 base, with 8 bases between. There are 13 residues in the CDR3. The CDR3 nucleotides read TGTGCCAGCAGTACTCGCAAGAACACTGAAGCTTTCTTT. Its translation is CASSTRKNTEAFF.

Regarding this clonotype: Sequence at one end of the junction differs from germline and may be a read error. The chain links TRBV11-1 to TRBJ2-7, with 8 bases matching TRBD1. CDR1 and CDR2 from the germline V gene are SGHAT and FQDESV (reference sequence). This CDR3 comprises 15 residues. CDR3 DNA sequence: TGTGCCAACAGCCATGGACAGGGTGGGTCCAACGAGCAGTACTTC. Encoded protein: CANSHGQGGSNEQYF.

A word on this clonotype: The CDR3 end shows no conserved phenylalanine or tryptophan, and so a read error is likely. The rearrangement links TRBV12-3 or TRBV12-4 to TRBJ2-3, with a tentative D call TRBD1 (5 bases). The CDR3 has 12 amino acids. The CDR3 DNA reads TGTGCCAGGAGTTCCGACAGAGATACGCAGTATCTT. As protein: CARSSDRDTQYL.

CDR3 nucleotides: TGTGCCAGCCAATCTGAGATCCGAGACATGAGCACAGATACGCAGTATTTT. Encoded protein: CASQSEIRDMSTDTQYF. The V gene is TRBV11-3, the J gene TRBJ2-3; D remains ambiguous. The germline V gene encodes CDR1 SGHNT and CDR2 YENEEA. Trimming took 8 bases from V and 0 from J, leaving 21 bases between them. The CDR3 has 17 amino acids. Drawing the rest from reference TRBV11-3 and TRBJ2-3, the complete variable domain is EAGVVQSPRYKIIEKKQPVAFWCNPISGHNTLYWYLQNLGQGPELLIRYENEEAVDDSQLPKDRFSAERLKGVDSTLKIQPAELGDSAVYLCASQSEIRDMSTDTQYFGPGTRLTVL.

The chain employs TRBV5-1 and TRBJ2-3; D call uncertain. CDR1 SGHRS and CDR2 YFSETQ come from the germline V gene. CDR3 length equals 14 residues. Deletions cut 0 bases from V and 2 bases from J, with 7 bases between. CDR3 protein: CASSLDPLTDTQYF. The CDR3, as DNA: TGCGCCAGCAGCTTGGACCCACTCACAGATACGCAGTATTTT.